This paragraph covers one TCR beta chain sequence. The time point is: blood 2 weeks post-SBRT. Treatment noted: 15 Gy SBRT to primary tumor, nephrectomy 4 weeks later. Blood was sampled at baseline, 2 weeks and 4 weeks after SBRT. Assay used: immunoSEQ multiplex PCR; TCRdb lists only in-frame clones, some missing. The sample consists of under 150,000 clones, approximately 78% of them appearing once. The entry originates in a study of radiation and T cells in renal cell carcinoma. Germline V gene sequence: CDR1 MNHEY, CDR2 SMNVEV (reference sequence). The ends lost 6 bases at V and 2 bases at J; junction bases unmatched: 3. The CDR3 is made up of 13 amino acids.

This TCR was recovered from a woman aged 55-75 years with renal cell carcinoma. V and J are TRBV27 and TRBJ2-5, with 7 bases fitting TRBD1. This material consisted of blood, taken from a patient whose treatment included radiotherapy and nephrectomy. CDR3 sequence reads: CASRPGQQETQYF. Here the CDR3 DNA reads TGTGCCAGCAGACCGGGACAGCAAGAGACCCAGTACTTC.